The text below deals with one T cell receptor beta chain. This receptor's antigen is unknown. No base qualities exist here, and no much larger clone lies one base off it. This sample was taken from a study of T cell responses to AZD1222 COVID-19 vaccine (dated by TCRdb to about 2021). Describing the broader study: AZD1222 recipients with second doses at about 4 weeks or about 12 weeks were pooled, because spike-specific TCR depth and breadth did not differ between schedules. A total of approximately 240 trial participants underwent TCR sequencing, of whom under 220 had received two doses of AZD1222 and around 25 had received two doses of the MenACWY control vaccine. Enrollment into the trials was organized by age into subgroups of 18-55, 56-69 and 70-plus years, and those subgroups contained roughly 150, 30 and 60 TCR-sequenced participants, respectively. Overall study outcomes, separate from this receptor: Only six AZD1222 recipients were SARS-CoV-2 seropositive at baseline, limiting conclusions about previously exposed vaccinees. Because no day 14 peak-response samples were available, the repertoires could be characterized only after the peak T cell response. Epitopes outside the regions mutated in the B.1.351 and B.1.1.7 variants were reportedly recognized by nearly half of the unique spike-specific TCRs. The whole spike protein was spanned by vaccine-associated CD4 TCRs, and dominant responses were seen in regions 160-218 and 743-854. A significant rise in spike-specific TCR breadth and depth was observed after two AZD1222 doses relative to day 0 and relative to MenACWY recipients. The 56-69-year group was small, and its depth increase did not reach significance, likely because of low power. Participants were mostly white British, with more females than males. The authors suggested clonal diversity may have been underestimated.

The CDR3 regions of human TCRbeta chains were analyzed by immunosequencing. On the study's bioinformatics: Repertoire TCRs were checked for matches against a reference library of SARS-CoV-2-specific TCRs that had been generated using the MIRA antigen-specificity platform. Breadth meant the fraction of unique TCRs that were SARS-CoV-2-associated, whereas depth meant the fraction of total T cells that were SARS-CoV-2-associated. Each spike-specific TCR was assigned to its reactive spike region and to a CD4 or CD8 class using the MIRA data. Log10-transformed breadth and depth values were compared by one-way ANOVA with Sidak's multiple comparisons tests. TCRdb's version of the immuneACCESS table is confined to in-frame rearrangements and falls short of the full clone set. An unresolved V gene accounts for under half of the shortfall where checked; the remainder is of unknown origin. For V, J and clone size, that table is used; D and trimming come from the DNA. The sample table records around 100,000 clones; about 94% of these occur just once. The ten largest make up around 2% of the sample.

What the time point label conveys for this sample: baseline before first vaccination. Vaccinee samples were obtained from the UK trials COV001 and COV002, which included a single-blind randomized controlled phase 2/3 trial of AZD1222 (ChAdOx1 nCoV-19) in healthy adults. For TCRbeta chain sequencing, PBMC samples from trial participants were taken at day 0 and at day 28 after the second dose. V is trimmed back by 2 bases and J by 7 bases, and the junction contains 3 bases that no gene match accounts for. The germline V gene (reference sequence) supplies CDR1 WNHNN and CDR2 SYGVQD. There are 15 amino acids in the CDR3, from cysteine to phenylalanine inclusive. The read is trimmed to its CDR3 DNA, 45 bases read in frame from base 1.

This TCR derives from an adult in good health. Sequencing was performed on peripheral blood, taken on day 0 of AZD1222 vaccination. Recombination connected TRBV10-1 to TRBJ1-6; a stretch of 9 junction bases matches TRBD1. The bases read TGCGCCAGCAGTGAGACCGGGACAGGGAATTCACCCCTCCACTTT. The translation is CASSETGTGNSPLHF.